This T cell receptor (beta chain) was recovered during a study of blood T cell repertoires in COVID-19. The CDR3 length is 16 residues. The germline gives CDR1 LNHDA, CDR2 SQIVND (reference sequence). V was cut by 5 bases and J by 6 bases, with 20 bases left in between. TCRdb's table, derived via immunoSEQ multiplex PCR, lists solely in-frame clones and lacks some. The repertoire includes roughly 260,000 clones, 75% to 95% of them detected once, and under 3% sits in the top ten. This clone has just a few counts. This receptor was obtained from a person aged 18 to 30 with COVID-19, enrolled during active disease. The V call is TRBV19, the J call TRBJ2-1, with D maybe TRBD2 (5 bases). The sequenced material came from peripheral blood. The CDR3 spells CASSLVSAERSNEQFF. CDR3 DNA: TGTGCCAGTAGTCTTGTGAGCGCGGAGCGGAGCAATGAGCAGTTCTTC.